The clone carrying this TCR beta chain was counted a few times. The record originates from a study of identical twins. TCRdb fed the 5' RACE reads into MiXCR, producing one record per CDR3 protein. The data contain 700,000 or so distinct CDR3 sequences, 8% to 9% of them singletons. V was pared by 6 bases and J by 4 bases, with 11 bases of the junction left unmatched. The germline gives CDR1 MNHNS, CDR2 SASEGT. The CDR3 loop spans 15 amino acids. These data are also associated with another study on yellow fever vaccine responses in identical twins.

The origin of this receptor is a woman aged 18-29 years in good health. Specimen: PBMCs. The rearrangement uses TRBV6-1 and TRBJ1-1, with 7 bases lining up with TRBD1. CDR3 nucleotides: TGTGCCAGCAGGATAGGGGGCGAGGTGGGCACTGAAGCTTTCTTT. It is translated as CASRIGGEVGTEAFF.